The clone carrying this TCR beta chain was observed once. As yet, its antigen is unknown. The CDR3 consists of 17 residues. Germline loops: CDR1 DFQATT, CDR2 SNEGSKA (reference sequence). Trimming removed 6 bases at V and 0 bases at J, with 23 bases between. A single record per CDR3 protein comes from TCRdb applying MiXCR to the reads. The sample contains some 700,000 distinct CDR3 sequences, approximately 34% of which appear only once. The data are from a study of T cell repertoires in cytomegalovirus infection. For the study at large: CMV infection together with matching HLA type was indicated by public TCR beta signatures.

Study-wide results and caveats: The cumulative frequency of public TCR beta families distinguished individuals who carried CMV together with the relevant HLA. Dominating the ex vivo response were TCR beta clonotypes that were CMV-specific and HLA-C-restricted.

This clonotype originated in a human donor in good health (CMV status not recorded). Some clones in this sample may be carry-over from other donors' samples. The rearrangement links TRBV20-1 to TRBJ1-1; D is ambiguous. The sample taken for sequencing was PBMCs. The DNA for the CDR3 is TGCAGTGCCCCTAGGACGCTGGGGATGATCATGAACACTGAAGCTTTCTTT. Its protein is CSAPRTLGMIMNTEAFF.